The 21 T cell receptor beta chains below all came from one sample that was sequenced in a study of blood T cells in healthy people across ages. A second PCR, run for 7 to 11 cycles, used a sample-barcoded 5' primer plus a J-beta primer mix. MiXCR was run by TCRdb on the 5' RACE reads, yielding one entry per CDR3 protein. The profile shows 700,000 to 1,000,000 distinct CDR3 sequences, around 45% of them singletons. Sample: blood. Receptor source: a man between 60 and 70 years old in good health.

As DNA, the CDR3 is TGCGCCAGCAGCCCGGGGGAGGGTCGACACGAGCAGTACTTC. This translates into CASSPGEGRHEQYF. V usage is TRBV5-1 and J usage is TRBJ2-7, with 7 bases identical to TRBD2. Losses at the gene ends were 4 bases for V and 5 bases for J; bases not matched to a gene: 9. The CDR3 is 14 residues long. Germline CDR1 SGHRS, CDR2 YFSETQ. Drawing the rest from reference TRBV5-1 and TRBJ2-7, the complete variable domain is KAGVTQTPRYLIKTRGQQVTLSCSPISGHRSVSWYQQTPGQGLQFLFEYFSETQRNKGNFPGRFSGRQFSNSRSEMNVSTLELGDSALYLCASSPGEGRHEQYFGPGTRLTVT.

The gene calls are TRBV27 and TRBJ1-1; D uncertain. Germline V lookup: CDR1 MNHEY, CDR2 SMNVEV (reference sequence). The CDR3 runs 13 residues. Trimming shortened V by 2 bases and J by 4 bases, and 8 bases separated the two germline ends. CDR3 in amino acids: CASSLPGSTEAFF. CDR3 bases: TGTGCCAGCAGTTTACCGGGATCCACTGAAGCTTTCTTT.

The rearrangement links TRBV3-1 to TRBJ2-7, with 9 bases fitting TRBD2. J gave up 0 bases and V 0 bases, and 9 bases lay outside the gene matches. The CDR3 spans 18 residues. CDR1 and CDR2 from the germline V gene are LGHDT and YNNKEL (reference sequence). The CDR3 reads CASSQDQAGGDSSYEQYF. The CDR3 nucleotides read TGTGCCAGCAGCCAAGATCAAGCGGGAGGAGATAGCTCCTACGAGCAGTACTTC.

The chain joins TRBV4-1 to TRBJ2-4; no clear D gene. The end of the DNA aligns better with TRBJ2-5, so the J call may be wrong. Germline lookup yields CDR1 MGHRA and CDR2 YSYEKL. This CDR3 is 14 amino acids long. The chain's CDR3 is CASSQGDAGKTQYF. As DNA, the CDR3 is TGCGCCAGCAGCCAAGGTGACGCCGGAAAGACCCAGTACTTC.

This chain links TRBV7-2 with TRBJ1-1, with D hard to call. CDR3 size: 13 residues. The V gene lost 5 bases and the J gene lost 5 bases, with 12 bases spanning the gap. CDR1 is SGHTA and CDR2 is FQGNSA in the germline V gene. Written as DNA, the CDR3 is TGTGCCAGCAGCCCCCTCACCGGAACTGAAGCTTTCTTT. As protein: CASSPLTGTEAFF.

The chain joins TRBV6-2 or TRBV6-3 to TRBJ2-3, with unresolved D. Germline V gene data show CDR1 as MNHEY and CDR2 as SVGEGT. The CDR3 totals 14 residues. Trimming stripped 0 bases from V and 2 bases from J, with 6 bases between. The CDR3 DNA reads TGTGCCAGCAGTTACTCGGACGCCACAGATACGCAGTATTTT. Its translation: CASSYSDATDTQYF.

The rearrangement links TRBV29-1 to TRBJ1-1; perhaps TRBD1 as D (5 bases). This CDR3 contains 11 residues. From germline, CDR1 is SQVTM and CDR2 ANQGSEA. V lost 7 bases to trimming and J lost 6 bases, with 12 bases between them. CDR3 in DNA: TGCAGCGCACGGGGGGACCCTGAAGCTTTCTTT. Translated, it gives CSARGDPEAFF.

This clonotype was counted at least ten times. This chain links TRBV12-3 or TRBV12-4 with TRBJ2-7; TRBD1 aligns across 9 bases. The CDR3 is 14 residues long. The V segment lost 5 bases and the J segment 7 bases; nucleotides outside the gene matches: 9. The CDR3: CASSPRDRAREQYF. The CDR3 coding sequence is TGTGCCAGCAGTCCTCGGGACAGGGCGAGAGAGCAGTACTTC.

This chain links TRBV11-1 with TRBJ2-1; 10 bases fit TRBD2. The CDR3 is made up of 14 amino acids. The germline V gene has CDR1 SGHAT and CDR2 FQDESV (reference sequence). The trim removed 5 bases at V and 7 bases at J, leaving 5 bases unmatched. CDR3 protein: CASSDDSGGNEQFF. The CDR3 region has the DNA TGTGCCAGCAGCGACGATAGCGGGGGGAATGAGCAGTTCTTC.

CDR3 amino acids: CAIGKDRADEKLFF. The DNA for the CDR3 is TGTGCCATCGGCAAGGACAGGGCTGATGAAAAACTGTTTTTT. This sequence joins TRBV2 and TRBJ1-4, with 8 nucleotides matching TRBD1. V shed 10 bases, J shed 6 bases, and the junction held 10 bases outside the gene matches. Germline V gives CDR1 SNHLY, CDR2 FYNNEI. This CDR3 spans 14 amino acids.

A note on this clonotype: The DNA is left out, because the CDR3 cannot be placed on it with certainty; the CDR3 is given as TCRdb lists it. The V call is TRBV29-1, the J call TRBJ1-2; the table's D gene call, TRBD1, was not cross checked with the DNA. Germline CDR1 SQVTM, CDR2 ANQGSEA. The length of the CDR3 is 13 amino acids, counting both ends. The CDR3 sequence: CSVASGTGAFDTF.

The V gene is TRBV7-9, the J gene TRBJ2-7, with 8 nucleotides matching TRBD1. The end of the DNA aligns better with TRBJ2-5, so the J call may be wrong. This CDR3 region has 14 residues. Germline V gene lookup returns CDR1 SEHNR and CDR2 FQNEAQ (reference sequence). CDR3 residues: CASSLSGGVKTQYF. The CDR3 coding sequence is TGTGCCAGCAGCTTGTCAGGGGGCGTCAAGACCCAGTACTTC.

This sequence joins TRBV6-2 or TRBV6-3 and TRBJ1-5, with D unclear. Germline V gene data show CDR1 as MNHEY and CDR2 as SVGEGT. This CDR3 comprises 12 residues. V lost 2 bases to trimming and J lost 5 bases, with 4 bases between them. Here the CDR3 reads CASSYGDQPQHF. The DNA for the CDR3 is TGTGCCAGCAGTTACGGGGATCAGCCCCAGCATTTT.

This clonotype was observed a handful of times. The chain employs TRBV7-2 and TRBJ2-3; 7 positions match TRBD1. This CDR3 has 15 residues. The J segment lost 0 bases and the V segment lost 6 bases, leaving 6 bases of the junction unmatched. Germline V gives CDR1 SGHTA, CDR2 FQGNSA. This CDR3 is CASRETGYSTDTQYF. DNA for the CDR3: TGTGCCAGCAGGGAGACAGGGTACAGCACAGATACGCAGTATTTT.

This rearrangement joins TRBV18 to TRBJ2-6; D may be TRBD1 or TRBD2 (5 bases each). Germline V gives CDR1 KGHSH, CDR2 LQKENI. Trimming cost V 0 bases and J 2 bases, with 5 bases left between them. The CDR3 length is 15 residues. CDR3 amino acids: CASSPPGPGANVLTF. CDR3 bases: TGTGCCAGCTCACCACCGGGACCTGGGGCCAACGTCCTGACTTTC.

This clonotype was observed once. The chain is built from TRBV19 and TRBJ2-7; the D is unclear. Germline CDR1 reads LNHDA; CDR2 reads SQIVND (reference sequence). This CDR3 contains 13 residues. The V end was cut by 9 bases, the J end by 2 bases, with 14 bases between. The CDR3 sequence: CASRADQTYEQYF. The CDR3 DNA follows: TGTGCCAGCCGGGCCGACCAGACCTACGAGCAGTACTTC.

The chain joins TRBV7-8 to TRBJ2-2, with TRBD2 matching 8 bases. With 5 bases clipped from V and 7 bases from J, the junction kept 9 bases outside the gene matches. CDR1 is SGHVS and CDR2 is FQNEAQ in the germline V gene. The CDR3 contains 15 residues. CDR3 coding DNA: TGTGCCAGCAGCCTCATTACCCGGGGGGGCGGGGAGCTGTTTTTT. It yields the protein CASSLITRGGGELFF.

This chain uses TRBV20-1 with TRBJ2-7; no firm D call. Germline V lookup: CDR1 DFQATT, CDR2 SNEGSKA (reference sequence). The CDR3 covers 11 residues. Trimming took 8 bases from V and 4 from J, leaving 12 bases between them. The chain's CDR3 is CSTRLGYEQYF. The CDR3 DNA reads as TGCAGTACCAGGCTCGGGTACGAGCAGTACTTC.

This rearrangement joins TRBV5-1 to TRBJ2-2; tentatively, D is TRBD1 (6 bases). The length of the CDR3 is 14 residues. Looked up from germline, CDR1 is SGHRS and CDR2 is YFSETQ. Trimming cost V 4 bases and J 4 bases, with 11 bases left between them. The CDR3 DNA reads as TGCGCCAGCAGCCAAACAGGGACCACCGGGGAGCTGTTTTTT. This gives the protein CASSQTGTTGELFF.

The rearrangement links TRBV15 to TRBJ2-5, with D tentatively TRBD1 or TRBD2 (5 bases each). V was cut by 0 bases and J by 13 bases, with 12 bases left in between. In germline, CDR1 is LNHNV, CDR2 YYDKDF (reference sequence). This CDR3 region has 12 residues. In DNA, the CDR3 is TGTGCCACCAGCAGAGATCGAGGGGCTGGGTACTTC. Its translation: CATSRDRGAGYF.

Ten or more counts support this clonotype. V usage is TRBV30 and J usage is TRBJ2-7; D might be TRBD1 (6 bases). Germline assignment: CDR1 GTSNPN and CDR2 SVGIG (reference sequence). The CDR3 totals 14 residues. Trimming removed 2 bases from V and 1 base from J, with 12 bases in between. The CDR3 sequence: CAWSSSGQSYEQYF. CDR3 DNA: TGTGCCTGGAGTTCCTCAGGACAGTCCTACGAGCAGTACTTC. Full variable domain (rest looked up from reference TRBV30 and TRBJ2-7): SQTIHQWPATLVQPVGSPLSLECTVEGTSNPNLYWYRQAAGRGLQLLFYSVGIGQISSEVPQNLSASRPQDRQFILSSKKLLLSDSGFYLCAWSSSGQSYEQYFGPGTRLTVT.